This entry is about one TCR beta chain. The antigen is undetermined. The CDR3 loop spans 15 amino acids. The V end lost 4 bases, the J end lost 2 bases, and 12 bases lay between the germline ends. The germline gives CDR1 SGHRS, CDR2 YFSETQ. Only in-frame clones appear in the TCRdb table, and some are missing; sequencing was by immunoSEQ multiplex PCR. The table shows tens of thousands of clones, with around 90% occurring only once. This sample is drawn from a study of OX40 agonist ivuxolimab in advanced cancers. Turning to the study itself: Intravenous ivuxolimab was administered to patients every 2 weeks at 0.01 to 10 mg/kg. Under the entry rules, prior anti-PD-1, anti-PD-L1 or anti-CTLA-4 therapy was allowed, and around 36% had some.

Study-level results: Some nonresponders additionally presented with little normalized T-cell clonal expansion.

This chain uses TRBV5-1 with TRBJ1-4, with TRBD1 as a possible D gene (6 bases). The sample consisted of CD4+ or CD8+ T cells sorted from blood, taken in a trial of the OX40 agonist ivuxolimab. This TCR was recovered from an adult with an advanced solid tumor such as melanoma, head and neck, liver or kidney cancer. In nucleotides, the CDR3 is TGCGCCAGCAGCCACTCGCAGGGGACTAATGAAAAACTGTTTTTT. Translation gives CASSHSQGTNEKLFF.